This T cell receptor (beta chain) stems from a study of T cells in tuberculosis. Clones were sequenced by immunoSEQ multiplex PCR, and TCRdb holds only the in-frame ones, with some missing. The sample lists 25,000 to 35,000 clones, just under 95% seen once, with 6% to 8% in the top ten. This clone came up a few times. The antigen is not known. Study-level findings and limits: Samples were chosen by availability of cryopreserved specimens. Smaller alpha distances in active tuberculosis partly reflected shorter CDR3-alpha lengths.

At study entry, adolescents had tuberculin skin tests and IGRA screening. Each donor contributed 85,000 to 100,000 T cells on average, unsorted. Trimming stripped 4 bases from V and 5 bases from J, with 14 bases between. The CDR3 is made up of 15 amino acids. Germline lookup yields CDR1 LNHDA and CDR2 SQIVND (reference sequence). The TCR originated in a donor aged 10-29 years with latent tuberculosis or without tuberculosis infection. Some clones in this sample may be carry-over from other donors' samples. Sequencing was carried out using PBMCs. V gene TRBV19 combines with J gene TRBJ2-2, with D possibly TRBD1 on 5 matching bases. CDR3 sequence reads: CASSTLVGETGELFF. The CDR3 nucleotides read TGTGCCAGTAGTACCTTGGTAGGGGAAACCGGGGAGCTGTTTTTT.